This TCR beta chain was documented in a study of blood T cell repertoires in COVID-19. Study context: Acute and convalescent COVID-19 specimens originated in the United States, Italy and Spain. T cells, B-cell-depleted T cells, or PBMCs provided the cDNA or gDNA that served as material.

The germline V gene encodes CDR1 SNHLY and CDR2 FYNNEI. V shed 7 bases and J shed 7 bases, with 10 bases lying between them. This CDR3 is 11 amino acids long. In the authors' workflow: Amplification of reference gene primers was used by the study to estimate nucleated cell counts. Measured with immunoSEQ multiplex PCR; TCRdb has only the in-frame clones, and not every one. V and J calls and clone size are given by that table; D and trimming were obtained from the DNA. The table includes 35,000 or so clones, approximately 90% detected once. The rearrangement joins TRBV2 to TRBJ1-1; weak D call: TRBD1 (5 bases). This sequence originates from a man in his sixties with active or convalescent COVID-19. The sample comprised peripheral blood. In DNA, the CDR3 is TGTGCCAGCACCCGACAGCATGAAGCTTTCTTT. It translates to CASTRQHEAFF.